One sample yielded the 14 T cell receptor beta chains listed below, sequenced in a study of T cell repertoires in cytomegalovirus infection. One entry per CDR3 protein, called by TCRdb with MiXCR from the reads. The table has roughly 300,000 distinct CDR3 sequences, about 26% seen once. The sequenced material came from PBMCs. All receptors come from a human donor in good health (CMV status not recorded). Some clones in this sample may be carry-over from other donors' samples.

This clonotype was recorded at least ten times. CDR3 sequence reads: CASSFRVNTEAFF. CDR3 bases: TGTGCCAGCAGCTTCCGCGTGAACACTGAAGCTTTCTTT. The rearrangement uses TRBV7-2 and TRBJ1-1; D is ambiguous. There are 13 residues in the CDR3. The germline CDR1 and CDR2 sequences are SGHTA and FQGNSA. Trimming took 3 bases from V and 0 from J, leaving 5 bases between them. Combining the CDR3 with reference TRBV7-2 and TRBJ1-1 gives the whole variable domain GAGVSQSPSNKVTEKGKDVELRCDPISGHTALYWYRQSLGQGLEFLIYFQGNSAPDKSGLPSDRFSAERTGGSVSTLTIQRTQQEDSAVYLCASSFRVNTEAFFGQGTRLTVV.

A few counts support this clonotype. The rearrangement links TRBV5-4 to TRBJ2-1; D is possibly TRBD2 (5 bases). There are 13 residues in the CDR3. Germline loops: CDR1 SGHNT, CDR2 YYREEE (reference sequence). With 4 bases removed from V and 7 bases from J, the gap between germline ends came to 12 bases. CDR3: CASSQAGWNEQFF. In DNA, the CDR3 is TGTGCCAGCAGCCAGGCGGGTTGGAATGAGCAGTTCTTC. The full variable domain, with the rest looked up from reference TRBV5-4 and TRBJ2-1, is ETGVTQSPTHLIKTRGQQVTLRCSSQSGHNTVSWYQQALGQGPQFIFQYYREEENGRGNFPPRFSGLQFPNYSSELNVNALELDDSALYLCASSQAGWNEQFFGPGTRLTVL.

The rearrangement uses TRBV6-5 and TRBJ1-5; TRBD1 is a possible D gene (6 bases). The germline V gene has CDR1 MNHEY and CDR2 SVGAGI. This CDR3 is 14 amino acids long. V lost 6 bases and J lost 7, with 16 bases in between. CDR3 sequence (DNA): TGTGCCAGCAGCTCGATTACAGGGAGGCAGCCCCAGCATTTT. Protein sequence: CASSSITGRQPQHF.

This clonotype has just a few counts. The CDR3 DNA follows: TGTGCCAGCAGTCGACCCCTAGCGGGGGGTAACAATGAGCAGTTCTTC. It encodes CASSRPLAGGNNEQFF. The rearrangement links TRBV28 to TRBJ2-1, with 11 positions matching TRBD2. CDR3 length: 16 amino acids. Germline CDR1 is MDHEN and CDR2 is SYDVKM. Trimming took 5 bases from V and 5 from J; bases not matched to a gene: 8.

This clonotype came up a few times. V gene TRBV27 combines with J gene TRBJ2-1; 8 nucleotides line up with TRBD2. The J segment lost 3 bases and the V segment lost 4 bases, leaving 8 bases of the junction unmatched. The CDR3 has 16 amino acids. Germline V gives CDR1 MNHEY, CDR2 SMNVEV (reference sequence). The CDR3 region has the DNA TGTGCCAGCAGTTATCGGGGGGGGATGGGCTACAATGAGCAGTTCTTC. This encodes CASSYRGGMGYNEQFF.

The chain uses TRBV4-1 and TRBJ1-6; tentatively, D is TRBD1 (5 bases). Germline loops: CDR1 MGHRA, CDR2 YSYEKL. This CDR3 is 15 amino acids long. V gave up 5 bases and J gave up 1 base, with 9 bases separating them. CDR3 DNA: TGCGCCAGCAGCATACAGGCTTCCTATAATTCACCCCTCCACTTT. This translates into CASSIQASYNSPLHF.

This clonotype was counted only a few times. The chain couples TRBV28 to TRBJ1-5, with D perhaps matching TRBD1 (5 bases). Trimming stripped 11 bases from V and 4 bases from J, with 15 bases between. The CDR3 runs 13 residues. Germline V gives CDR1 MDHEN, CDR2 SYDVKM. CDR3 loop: CAHGAVINQPQHF. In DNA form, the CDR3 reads TGTGCCCATGGGGCCGTGATTAATCAGCCCCAGCATTTT.

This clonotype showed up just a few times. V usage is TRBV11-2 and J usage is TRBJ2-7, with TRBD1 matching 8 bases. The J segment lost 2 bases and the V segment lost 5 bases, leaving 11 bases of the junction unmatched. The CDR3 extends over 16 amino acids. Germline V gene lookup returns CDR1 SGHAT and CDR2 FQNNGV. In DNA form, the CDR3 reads TGTGCCAGCAGCCGGGCCGCCGGACAGGGTACCTACGAGCAGTACTTC. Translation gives CASSRAAGQGTYEQYF.

The CDR3: CASSEEGRLYGYTF. In nucleotides, the CDR3 is TGTGCCAGCAGTGAAGAGGGACGGCTCTATGGCTACACCTTC. The chain couples TRBV2 to TRBJ1-2; D is possibly TRBD1 (5 bases). The V gene lost 1 base and the J gene lost 4 bases, with 10 bases spanning the gap. CDR1 SNHLY and CDR2 FYNNEI come from the germline V gene. This CDR3 is built from 14 residues.

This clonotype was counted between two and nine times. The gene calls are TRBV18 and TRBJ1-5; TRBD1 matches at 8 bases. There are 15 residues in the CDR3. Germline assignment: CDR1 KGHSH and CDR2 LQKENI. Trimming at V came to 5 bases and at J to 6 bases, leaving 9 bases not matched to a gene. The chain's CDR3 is CASSERQGFGQPQHF. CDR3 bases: TGTGCCAGCTCAGAACGACAGGGGTTCGGTCAGCCCCAGCATTTT.

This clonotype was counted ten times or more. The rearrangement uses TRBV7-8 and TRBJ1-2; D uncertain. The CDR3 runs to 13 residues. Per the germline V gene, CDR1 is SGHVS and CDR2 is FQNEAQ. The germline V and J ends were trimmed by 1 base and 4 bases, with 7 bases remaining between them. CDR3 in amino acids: CASSLVEGYGYTF. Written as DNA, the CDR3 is TGTGCCAGCAGCTTAGTGGAGGGCTATGGCTACACCTTC. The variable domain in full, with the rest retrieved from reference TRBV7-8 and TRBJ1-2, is GAGVSQSPRYKVAKRGQDVALRCDPISGHVSLFWYQQALGQGPEFLTYFQNEAQLDKSGLPSDRFFAERPEGSVSTLKIQRTQQEDSAVYLCASSLVEGYGYTFGSGTRLTVV.

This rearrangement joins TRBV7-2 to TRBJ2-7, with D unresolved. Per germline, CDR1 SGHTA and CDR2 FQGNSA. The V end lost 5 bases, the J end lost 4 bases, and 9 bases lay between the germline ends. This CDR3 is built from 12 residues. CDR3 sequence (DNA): TGTGCCAGCAGCGACACTAATTACGAGCAGTACTTC. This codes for CASSDTNYEQYF.

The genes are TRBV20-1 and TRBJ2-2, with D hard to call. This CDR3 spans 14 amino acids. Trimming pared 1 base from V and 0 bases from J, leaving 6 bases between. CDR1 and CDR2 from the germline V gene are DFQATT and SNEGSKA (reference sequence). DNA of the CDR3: TGCAGTGCTAGAGTCGACACGAACACCGGGGAGCTGTTTTTT. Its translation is CSARVDTNTGELFF.

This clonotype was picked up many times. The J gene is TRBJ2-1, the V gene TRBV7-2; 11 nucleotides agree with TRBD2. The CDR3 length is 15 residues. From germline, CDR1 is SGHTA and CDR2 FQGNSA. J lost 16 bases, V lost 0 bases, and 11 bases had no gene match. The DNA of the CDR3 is TGTGCCAGCAGCTTAGCCTCGGAGTTTAGCGGGAGGGCTTTCTTC. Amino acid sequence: CASSLASEFSGRAFF.